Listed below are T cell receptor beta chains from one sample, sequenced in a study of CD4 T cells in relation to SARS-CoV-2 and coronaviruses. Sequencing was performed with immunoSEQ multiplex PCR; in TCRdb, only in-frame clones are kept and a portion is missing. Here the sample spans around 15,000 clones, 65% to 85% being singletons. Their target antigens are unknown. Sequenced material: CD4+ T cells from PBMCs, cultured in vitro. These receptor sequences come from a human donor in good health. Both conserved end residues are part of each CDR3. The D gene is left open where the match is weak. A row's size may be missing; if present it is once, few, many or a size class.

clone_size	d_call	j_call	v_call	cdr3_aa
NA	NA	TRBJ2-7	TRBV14	CASSQGSQGSAGEQYF
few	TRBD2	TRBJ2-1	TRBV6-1	CASSEAQYPGGEREQFF
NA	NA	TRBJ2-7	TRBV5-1	CASSLAPSPYEQYF
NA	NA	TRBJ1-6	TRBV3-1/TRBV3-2	CASSQDSTGNSPLHF
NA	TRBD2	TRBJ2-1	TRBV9	CASSVVVAGANEQFF
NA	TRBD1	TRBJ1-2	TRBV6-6	CASSRTGLGYTF
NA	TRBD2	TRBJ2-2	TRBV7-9	CASSYTGTSGTGELFF
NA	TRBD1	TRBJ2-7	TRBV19	CATRRDRVSYEQYF
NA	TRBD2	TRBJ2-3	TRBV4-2	CASSQDPQRLAGGSDTQYF
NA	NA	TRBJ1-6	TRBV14	CASSQVQSSPLHF
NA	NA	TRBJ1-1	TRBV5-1	CASSSSGQNTEAFF
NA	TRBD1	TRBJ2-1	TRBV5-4	CASSLGQGLHNEQFF
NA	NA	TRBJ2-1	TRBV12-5	CASGLGDTPGRHEQFF
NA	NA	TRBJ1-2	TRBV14	CASSRAGGSLDGYTF
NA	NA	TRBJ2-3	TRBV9	CASSSAESGDTQYF
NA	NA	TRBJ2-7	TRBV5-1	CASSIDPAYEQYF
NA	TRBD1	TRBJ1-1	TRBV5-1	CASSLTTGRNTEAFF
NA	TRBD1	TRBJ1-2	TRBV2	CASSELTGGQVNYGYTF
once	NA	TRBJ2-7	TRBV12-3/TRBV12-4	CASSPPPLEQYF
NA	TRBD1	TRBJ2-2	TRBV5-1	CASSFKWTGGPVELFF
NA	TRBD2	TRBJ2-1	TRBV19	CASSGLAGGGYNEQFF
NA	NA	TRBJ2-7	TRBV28	CASSPLPVDPTPPQYF
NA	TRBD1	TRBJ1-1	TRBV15	CATRQGAVNTEAFF